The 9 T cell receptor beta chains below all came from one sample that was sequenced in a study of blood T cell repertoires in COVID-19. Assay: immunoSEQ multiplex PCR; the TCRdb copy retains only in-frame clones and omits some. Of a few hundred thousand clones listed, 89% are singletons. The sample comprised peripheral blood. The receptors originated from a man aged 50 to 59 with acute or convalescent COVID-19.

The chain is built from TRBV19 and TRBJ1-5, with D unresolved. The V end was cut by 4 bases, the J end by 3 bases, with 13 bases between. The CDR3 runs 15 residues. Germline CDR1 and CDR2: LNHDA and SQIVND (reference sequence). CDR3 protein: CASSKQTLDNQPQHF. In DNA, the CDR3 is TGTGCCAGTAGTAAGCAGACATTGGACAATCAGCCCCAGCATTTT.

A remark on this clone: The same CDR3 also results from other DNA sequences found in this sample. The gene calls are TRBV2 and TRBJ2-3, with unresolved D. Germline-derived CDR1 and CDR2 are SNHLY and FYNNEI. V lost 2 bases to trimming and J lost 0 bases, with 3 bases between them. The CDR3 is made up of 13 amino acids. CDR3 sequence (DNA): TGTGCCAGCAGTGAATCTAGCACAGATACGCAGTATTTT. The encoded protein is CASSESSTDTQYF.

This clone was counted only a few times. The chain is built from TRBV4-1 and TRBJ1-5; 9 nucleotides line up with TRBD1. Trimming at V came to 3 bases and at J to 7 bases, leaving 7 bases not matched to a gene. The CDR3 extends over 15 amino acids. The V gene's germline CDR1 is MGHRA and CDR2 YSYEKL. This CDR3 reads CASSHSGQGRQPQHF. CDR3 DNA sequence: TGCGCCAGCAGCCATTCGGGACAGGGTAGACAGCCCCAGCATTTT.

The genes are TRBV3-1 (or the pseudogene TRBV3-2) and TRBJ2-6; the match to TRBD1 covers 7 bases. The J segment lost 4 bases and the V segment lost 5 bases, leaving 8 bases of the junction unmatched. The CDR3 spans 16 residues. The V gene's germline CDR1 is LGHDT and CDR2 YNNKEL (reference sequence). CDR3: CASSAEGAIGANVLTF. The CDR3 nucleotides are TGTGCCAGCAGCGCTGAGGGGGCTATCGGGGCCAACGTCCTGACTTTC.

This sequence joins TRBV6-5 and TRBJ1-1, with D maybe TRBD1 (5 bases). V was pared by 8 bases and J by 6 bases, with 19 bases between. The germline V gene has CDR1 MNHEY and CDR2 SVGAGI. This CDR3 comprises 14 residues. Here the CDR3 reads CASHTLGQGSEAFF. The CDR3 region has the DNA TGTGCCAGCCACACTCTAGGTCAGGGATCTGAAGCTTTCTTT.

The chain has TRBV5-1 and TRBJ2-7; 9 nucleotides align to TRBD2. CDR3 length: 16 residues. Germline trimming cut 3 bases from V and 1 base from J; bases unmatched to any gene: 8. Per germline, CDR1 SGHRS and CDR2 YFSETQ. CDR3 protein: CASSSNAGGLSYEQYF. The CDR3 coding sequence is TGCGCCAGCAGCTCAAACGCGGGGGGGCTTTCCTACGAGCAGTACTTC.

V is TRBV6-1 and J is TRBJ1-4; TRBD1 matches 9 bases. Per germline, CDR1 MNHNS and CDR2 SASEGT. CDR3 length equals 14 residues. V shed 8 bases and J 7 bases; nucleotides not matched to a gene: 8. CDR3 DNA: TGTGCCAGCGTAGCGACAGGGGGGAGTGAAAAACTGTTTTTT. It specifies CASVATGGSEKLFF.

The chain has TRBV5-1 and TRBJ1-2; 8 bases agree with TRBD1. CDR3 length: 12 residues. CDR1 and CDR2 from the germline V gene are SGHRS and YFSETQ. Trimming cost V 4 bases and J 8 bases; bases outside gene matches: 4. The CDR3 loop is CASSADRAGYTF. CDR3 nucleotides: TGCGCCAGCAGCGCGGACAGGGCCGGCTACACCTTC.

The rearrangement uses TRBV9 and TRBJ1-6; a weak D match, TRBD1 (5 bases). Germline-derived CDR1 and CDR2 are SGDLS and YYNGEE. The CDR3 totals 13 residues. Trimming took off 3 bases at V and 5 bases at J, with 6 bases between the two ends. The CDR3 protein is CASSEDNNSPLHF. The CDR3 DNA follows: TGTGCCAGCAGCGAGGACAATAATTCACCCCTCCACTTT.